The next 2 T cell receptor beta chains were all read from a single sample in a study of metastatic and nonmetastatic thyroid tumors. Each patient came to thyroid surgery without any prior treatment (of any kind). TCRdb called clones again from the PCR reads with MiXCR. The table lists under 40,000 clones, more than 15% of them singletons. The sequencing sample was made of blood. These receptors all come from a female donor with papillary thyroid cancer or a benign thyroid nodule (not recorded which). Some clones in this sample may be carry-over from other donors' samples.

This clone occurred many times. The rearrangement uses TRBV29-1 and TRBJ2-7, with D perhaps TRBD2 (6 bases). Germline V lookup: CDR1 SQVTM, CDR2 ANQGSEA. V was pared by 0 bases and J by 4 bases, with 10 bases between. CDR3 length: 13 residues. The CDR3 DNA is TGCAGCGTTGAAGACCCCGGGGGTTACGAGCAGTACTTC. Protein sequence: CSVEDPGGYEQYF.

This clone was seen ten or more times. The junction shows a germline mismatch at one end, possibly a read error. This sample also contains other DNA sequences that code for the same CDR3. The V and J genes are TRBV5-1 and TRBJ1-1; 8 nucleotides line up with TRBD1. Germline CDR1 is SGHRS and CDR2 is YFSETQ. CDR3 length equals 16 residues. The CDR3 sequence is CASSLSGGAGDTEAFF. CDR3 DNA sequence: TGCGCCAGCAGCTTGTCAGGGGGCGCAGGGGATACTGAAGCCTTCTTT.